Listed below are T cell receptor beta chains from one sample, sequenced in a study of sequential checkpoint blockade in melanoma. Profiled with immunoSEQ multiplex PCR; TCRdb holds only in-frame clones, not every one. Found here are some 10,000 clones, about 81% of them singletons; the top ten hold about 11%. Source: CD8+ T cells sorted from blood (inferred from file names), taken from a patient given nivolumab and ipilimumab in sequence. These receptors originate from a human donor with melanoma. Each CDR3 is given with its conserved first and last residue. The order of the fields is J gene, clone size, D gene, V gene, CDR3 length, CDR3 DNA, CDR3 protein. D genes are given only for firm matches. The size of a clone is reported for some rows only, either as once, few or many, or as a class for expanded clones.

>TRBJ2-7|.|.|TRBV7-9|14
TGTGCCAGCAGCTTAGTGGGCAGCTCCTACGAGCAGTACTTC
CASSLVGSSYEQYF
>TRBJ1-5|.|.|TRBV4-1|13
TGCGCCAGCAGCCTTACCGGGGAGCGGCCCCAGCATTTT
CASSLTGERPQHF
>TRBJ2-1|.|TRBD2|TRBV4-2|16
TGTGCCAGCAGCCAAGGTCTTAGCGGGGGGGACAATGAGCAGTTCTTC
CASSQGLSGGDNEQFF
>TRBJ1-1|few|TRBD1|TRBV19|15
TGTGCCAGTAGTACCTCCGACAGGGGTGACACTGAAGCTTTCTTT
CASSTSDRGDTEAFF
>TRBJ2-7|.|.|TRBV2|14
TGTGCCAGCAGTGAACTCCAAGCGGACTACGAGCAGTACTTC
CASSELQADYEQYF
>TRBJ2-1|.|.|TRBV5-1|14
TGCGCCAGCAGCTTACATCCTAGCGACAATGAGCAGTTCTTC
CASSLHPSDNEQFF
>TRBJ2-7|.|.|TRBV27|16
TGTGCCAGCAGTTTCTATCCGGCGGACAGCGACTACGAGCAGTACTTC
CASSFYPADSDYEQYF
>TRBJ2-3|.|TRBD1|TRBV6-1|13
TGTGCTTGTGGGACAGGGGGTACAGATACGCAGTATTTT
CACGTGGTDTQYF
>TRBJ1-6|.|.|TRBV19|15
TGTGCCAGTAGTGTGGACCCCAAGGGGAATTCCCCCCTCCACTTT
CASSVDPKGNSPLHF
>TRBJ2-1|few|TRBD1|TRBV5-1|14
TGCGCCAGCAGACACGGGACAGACCCCAATGAGCAGTTCTTC
CASRHGTDPNEQFF
>TRBJ2-1|.|TRBD2|TRBV10-3|15
TGTGCCATCAGTGATGGAGCGGGAGGTTGGAATGAGCAGTTCTTC
CAISDGAGGWNEQFF
>TRBJ1-1|once|.|TRBV27|15
TGTGCCAGCAGTCCGGGGGGATTATTGAACACTGAAGCTTTCTTT
CASSPGGLLNTEAFF
>TRBJ1-4|.|.|TRBV27|14
TGTGCCAGCAGCTCCAGAAATTCTAATGAAAAACTGTTTTTT
CASSSRNSNEKLFF
>TRBJ2-1|.|TRBD2|TRBV27|15
TGTGCCAGCAGCCTAGGACTAGCGGGAGTAAATGAGCAGTTCTTC
CASSLGLAGVNEQFF
>TRBJ1-2|.|TRBD1|TRBV27|14
TGTGCCAGCAGCCCCTCCCCAGGGGGACATGGCTACACCTTC
CASSPSPGGHGYTF
>TRBJ2-7|.|TRBD2|TRBV7-9|14
TGTGCCAGCAGCTTGACTAGCGGGAGCTACGAGCAGTACTTC
CASSLTSGSYEQYF
>TRBJ2-7|.|TRBD2|TRBV5-4|14
TGTGCCAGCAGCGGGAGGGGCGAAGTCGGCGAGCAGTACTTC
CASSGRGEVGEQYF
>TRBJ1-1|few|.|TRBV30|13
TGTGCCTGGAGTGTGGACAACAACTATGAAGCTTTCTTT
CAWSVDNNYEAFF
>TRBJ1-4|.|.|TRBV4-1|13
TGCGCCAGCAGCCAAATGCGGACAGACCAACTGTTTTTT
CASSQMRTDQLFF
>TRBJ2-1|once|TRBD1|TRBV7-7|15
TGTGCTAGCAGCTCGGGACAGGGATCCTACAATGAGCAGTTCTTC
CASSSGQGSYNEQFF
>TRBJ2-2|.|.|TRBV6-1|15
TGTGCCAGCAGTGAGGGACTGGCGAACACCGGGGAGCTGTTTTTT
CASSEGLANTGELFF
>TRBJ1-1|.|.|TRBV7-9|16
TGTGCCAGCAGCCCCCCCGGGGGGTCTGGGAACACTGAAGCTTTCTTT
CASSPPGGSGNTEAFF
>TRBJ2-3|.|TRBD1|TRBV7-9|19
TGTGCCAGCAGCTTACCGATTAAGGGACAGGTCTCTAGCACAGATACGCAGTATTTT
CASSLPIKGQVSSTDTQYF
>TRBJ2-5|.|.|TRBV9|16
TGTGCCAGCAGCTCTAGCGGGACAGGGGTTTCGGAGACCCAGTACTTC
CASSSSGTGVSETQYF
>TRBJ1-2|.|.|TRBV7-3|14
TGTGCCAGCAGCTTGTTAGGGAGCGGCGGGGGCTACACCTTC
CASSLLGSGGGYTF
>TRBJ1-5|.|TRBD1|TRBV7-8|14
TGTGCCAGCAGCTTAGGACAGGGAGTTCAGCCCCAGCATTTT
CASSLGQGVQPQHF
>TRBJ2-1|few|.|TRBV19|13
TGTGCCAGTAGGAAGGCGGGGTACAATGAGCAGTTCTTC
CASRKAGYNEQFF
>TRBJ2-7|.|TRBD1|TRBV27|15
TGTGCCAGCAGTTTATCGGGGACAGGGGTCCGCGAGCAGTACTTC
CASSLSGTGVREQYF
>TRBJ1-5|.|.|TRBV19|12
TGTGCCAGTAGGACAGGAGGACAGCCCCAGCATTTT
CASRTGGQPQHF
>TRBJ2-7|.|.|TRBV27|12
TGTGCCAGCAGGGGGCTCATTCGGGAGCAGTACTTC
CASRGLIREQYF
>TRBJ2-7|.|TRBD2|TRBV2|14
TGTGCCGCTTTGGCTGAGGGAGCGGGGGGAGAGCAGTACTTC
CAALAEGAGGEQYF
>TRBJ1-2|.|.|TRBV10-2|14
TGCGCCAGCAGTGAGCATCCGGGAAGCTATGGCTACACCTTC
CASSEHPGSYGYTF
>TRBJ2-7|.|TRBD2|TRBV2|15
TGTGCCAGCAGTCACACTAGCGGGAGGGCCTACGAGCAGTACTTC
CASSHTSGRAYEQYF
>TRBJ2-4|.|TRBD1|TRBV13|14
TGTGCCAGCAGCTCCAGGACAGGGGGCAACATTCAGTACTTC
CASSSRTGGNIQYF
>TRBJ1-6|.|TRBD1|TRBV28|16
TGTGCCAGCAGTCCTAACCCCCGGGACAGGTTTTCACCCCTCCACTTT
CASSPNPRDRFSPLHF
>TRBJ2-5|.|TRBD1|TRBV28|15
TGTGCCAGCAGCCCGGGGACAGGGGATCAGAAGACCCAGTACTTC
CASSPGTGDQKTQYF
>TRBJ2-7|.|TRBD2|TRBV15|15
TGTGCCACCAGCAGAGGACTAGCGGGAGCCTACGAGCAGTACTTC
CATSRGLAGAYEQYF
>TRBJ2-7|.|TRBD2|TRBV5-4|15
TGTGCCAGCAGCTGGTATAGCGGGAGCTCCTACGAGCAGTACTTC
CASSWYSGSSYEQYF
>TRBJ2-7|.|.|TRBV19|12
TGTGCCAGTAGTCAAGCAGGGTACGAGCAGTACTTC
CASSQAGYEQYF
>TRBJ2-1|.|.|TRBV15|15
TGTGCCACCAGCAGAGATTTTTTAGGGGGCAATGAGCAGTTCTTC
CATSRDFLGGNEQFF
>TRBJ2-3|.|TRBD2|TRBV6-6|16
TGTGCCAGCACTCTGACTAGCGGGGGGAGCACAGATACGCAGTATTTT
CASTLTSGGSTDTQYF
>TRBJ1-1|.|.|TRBV9|15
TGTGCCAGCAGCACCGGGGGGTCAGGGAACACTGAAGCTTTCTTT
CASSTGGSGNTEAFF
>TRBJ2-3|.|.|TRBV6-5|13
TGTGCCAGCAGTCCACTCACCCGGGATACGCAGTATTTT
CASSPLTRDTQYF
>TRBJ2-3|.|.|TRBV29-1|11
TGCCGGGCGGGTTTCACAGATACGCAGTATTTT
CRAGFTDTQYF
>TRBJ2-2|.|.|TRBV9|18
TGTGCCAGCAGCGTAAATCCGCAGTTCCCCAGAAACACCGGGGAGCTGTTTTTT
CASSVNPQFPRNTGELFF
>TRBJ1-1|.|.|TRBV6-5|13
TGTGCCAGCAGTTACGCTTACGGGGCTGAAGCTTTCTTT
CASSYAYGAEAFF
>TRBJ1-2|.|.|TRBV7-9|16
TGTGCCAGCAGCTTAGCGGCTGGACAGAGTAACTATGGCTACACCTTC
CASSLAAGQSNYGYTF
>TRBJ2-7|.|TRBD2|TRBV18|14
TGTGCCAGCTCACTGGGGGGGAGCTCCTACGAGCAGTACTTC
CASSLGGSSYEQYF
>TRBJ2-5|.|TRBD2|TRBV9|15
TGTGCCAGCAGCGAGACTAGCGGGGCCCAAGAGACCCAGTACTTC
CASSETSGAQETQYF
>TRBJ2-7|medium-sized|TRBD1|TRBV7-2|15
TGTGCCAGCAGTCCTAGGTGGGACAGGGCCTACGAGCAGTACTTC
CASSPRWDRAYEQYF
>TRBJ2-7|.|TRBD2|TRBV7-6|14
TGTGCCAGCAGCCGCGAGCGGGGAACCTACGAGCAGTACTTC
CASSRERGTYEQYF
>TRBJ1-5|.|.|TRBV5-1|14
TGCGCCAGCAGCTTGGGAAAGGTCGGGCAGCCCCAGCATTTT
CASSLGKVGQPQHF
>TRBJ2-1|.|TRBD2|TRBV7-9|16
TGTGCCAGCAGACCGAGCGGGGCAAGCTCCTACAATGAGCAGTTCTTC
CASRPSGASSYNEQFF
>TRBJ2-7|.|.|TRBV28|13
TGTGCCAGCAGTTTATCTCTAGGGGTCGAGCAGTACTTC
CASSLSLGVEQYF
>TRBJ2-3|.|.|TRBV29-1|13
TGCAGCGTTGAAGATAGAGCCTCAGATACGCAGTATTTT
CSVEDRASDTQYF
>TRBJ2-1|few|TRBD2|TRBV19|11
TGTGCCAGTCGTCAGGGAGGGGAGCAGTTCTTC
CASRQGGEQFF
>TRBJ2-7|.|TRBD2|TRBV27|14
TGTGCCAGCAGTTTGTGGACTAGCGGGTACGAGCAGTACTTC
CASSLWTSGYEQYF
>TRBJ1-2|.|TRBD1|TRBV19|14
TGTGCCAGTAGTATTCAGGGGGCTAGGTATGGCTACACCTTC
CASSIQGARYGYTF
>TRBJ2-1|.|.|TRBV7-2|11
TGTGCCAGCAGCTACTCGGGTGAGCAGTTCTTC
CASSYSGEQFF